This TCR beta chain derives from a study of technical replicates of blood from a handful of donors. The CDR3 has 19 amino acids. Per the germline V gene, CDR1 is SGHAT and CDR2 is FQNNGV. V lost 1 base to trimming and J lost 2 bases; unmatched junction nucleotides: 15. Here immunoSEQ multiplex PCR was the method, and the copy in TCRdb shows in-frame clones only, minus some. Here the sample spans 53,000 or so clones, roughly 93% being singletons. The V call is TRBV11-2, the J call TRBJ2-7; 9 bases match TRBD2. Sequenced sample: PBMCs. This clonotype was obtained from a human donor in good health. Some clones in this sample may be carry-over from other donors' samples. The CDR3 nucleotides read TGTGCCAGCAGCTTAGGGGACCTGAGGGTAGCGGGGGTGCCCTACGAGCAGTACTTC. Translation gives CASSLGDLRVAGVPYEQYF.